These T cell receptor beta chains were read from a single sample in a study of cytomegalovirus exposure and HLA in healthy donors. Assay used: immunoSEQ multiplex PCR; TCRdb lists only in-frame clones, some missing. The sample holds 130,000 to 150,000 clones, around 76% seen once. Sequenced: PBMCs. The receptors come from a man younger than 35 in good health and CMV-seronegative. The CDR3 runs from the conserved cysteine through the conserved F or W. A D gene is named only where the DNA matches it firmly. Size is omitted from some rows. Given values are once, few, many or a class for expanded clones.

v_call: TRBV18; d_call: .; j_call: TRBJ2-3; clone_size: .; cdr3_aa: CASSLDWVDGTDTQYF; cdr3_nt: TGTGCCAGCTCACTGGATTGGGTAGACGGGACAGATACGCAGTATTTT
v_call: TRBV10-3; d_call: TRBD1; j_call: TRBJ2-7; clone_size: few; cdr3_aa: CAISERDRGPYEQYF; cdr3_nt: TGTGCCATCAGTGAGCGGGACAGGGGGCCCTACGAGCAGTACTTC
v_call: TRBV2; d_call: .; j_call: TRBJ1-1; clone_size: .; cdr3_aa: CASSERVGVNTEAFF; cdr3_nt: TGTGCCAGCAGTGAACGGGTAGGGGTGAACACTGAAGCTTTCTTT
v_call: TRBV7-9; d_call: .; j_call: TRBJ1-3; clone_size: .; cdr3_aa: CASSSLLRQVGSGNTIYF; cdr3_nt: TGTGCCAGCAGCTCCCTACTCCGACAGGTTGGCTCTGGAAACACCATATATTTT
v_call: TRBV19; d_call: TRBD2; j_call: TRBJ2-3; clone_size: .; cdr3_aa: CASSISFLAGGTDTQYF; cdr3_nt: TGTGCCAGTAGTATAAGTTTTTTGGCGGGGGGCACAGATACGCAGTATTTT
v_call: TRBV27; d_call: .; j_call: TRBJ1-6; clone_size: .; cdr3_aa: CASQTVLMGSPLHF; cdr3_nt: TGTGCCAGCCAGACAGTTCTTATGGGTTCACCCCTCCACTTT
v_call: TRBV7-2; d_call: TRBD1; j_call: TRBJ1-2; clone_size: .; cdr3_aa: CASSLVGTGNYGYTF; cdr3_nt: TGTGCCAGCAGCTTAGTCGGGACAGGGAACTATGGCTACACCTTC
v_call: TRBV19; d_call: .; j_call: TRBJ2-7; clone_size: .; cdr3_aa: CASSIRQGYEQYF; cdr3_nt: TGTGCCAGTAGTATAAGGCAGGGCTACGAGCAGTACTTC
v_call: TRBV15; d_call: .; j_call: TRBJ1-1; clone_size: .; cdr3_aa: CATSRATYRDTEAFF; cdr3_nt: TGTGCCACCAGCAGGGCAACCTACAGGGATACTGAAGCTTTCTTT
v_call: TRBV19; d_call: TRBD2; j_call: TRBJ2-7; clone_size: .; cdr3_aa: CASRRSGGSYEQYF; cdr3_nt: TGTGCCAGTAGAAGGAGCGGGGGATCCTACGAGCAGTACTTC
v_call: TRBV5-4; d_call: .; j_call: TRBJ1-2; clone_size: once; cdr3_aa: CASSFIQTGFYGYTF; cdr3_nt: TGTGCCAGCAGCTTTATTCAGACCGGGTTCTATGGCTACACCTTC
v_call: TRBV7-3; d_call: .; j_call: TRBJ1-1; clone_size: .; cdr3_aa: CASSLAGGNTEAFF; cdr3_nt: TGTGCCAGCAGCTTGGCAGGAGGGAACACTGAAGCTTTCTTT
v_call: TRBV12-5; d_call: .; j_call: TRBJ2-3; clone_size: .; cdr3_aa: CASGLSGSTDTQYF; cdr3_nt: TGTGCTAGTGGTTTGTCCGGGAGCACAGATACGCAGTATTTT
v_call: TRBV9; d_call: TRBD1; j_call: TRBJ1-4; clone_size: .; cdr3_aa: CASSVDRGQGRVDEKLFF; cdr3_nt: TGTGCCAGCAGCGTAGACAGAGGACAGGGTCGGGTAGATGAAAAACTGTTTTTT
v_call: TRBV6-4; d_call: .; j_call: TRBJ1-5; clone_size: .; cdr3_aa: CASSDSTDQPQHF; cdr3_nt: TGTGCCAGCAGTGACTCAACTGATCAGCCCCAGCATTTT
v_call: TRBV7-7; d_call: TRBD1; j_call: TRBJ2-2; clone_size: .; cdr3_aa: CASSRQGGELFF; cdr3_nt: TGTGCCAGCAGCAGACAGGGCGGGGAGCTGTTTTTT
v_call: TRBV7-3; d_call: TRBD1; j_call: TRBJ2-5; clone_size: .; cdr3_aa: CASSLGTGQETQYF; cdr3_nt: TGTGCCAGCAGCTTGGGGACAGGACAAGAGACCCAGTACTTC
v_call: TRBV20-1; d_call: .; j_call: TRBJ1-1; clone_size: once; cdr3_aa: CSARGRAEAFF; cdr3_nt: TGCAGTGCCCGAGGGAGGGCGGAAGCTTTCTTT
v_call: TRBV5-1; d_call: .; j_call: TRBJ1-3; clone_size: .; cdr3_aa: CASSTHTGNTIYF; cdr3_nt: TGCGCCAGCAGCACCCACACTGGAAACACCATATATTTT
v_call: TRBV6-5; d_call: .; j_call: TRBJ2-2; clone_size: .; cdr3_aa: CASIGQNTGELFF; cdr3_nt: TGTGCCAGTATAGGACAGAACACCGGGGAGCTGTTTTTT
v_call: TRBV6-1; d_call: TRBD1; j_call: TRBJ1-1; clone_size: .; cdr3_aa: CASRRTGAAEAFF; cdr3_nt: TGTGCCAGCAGGAGGACAGGCGCGGCTGAAGCTTTCTTT
v_call: TRBV4-1; d_call: .; j_call: TRBJ2-7; clone_size: few; cdr3_aa: CASSQGQAGYEQYF; cdr3_nt: TGCGCCAGCAGCCAAGGTCAAGCCGGCTACGAGCAGTACTTC
v_call: TRBV30; d_call: TRBD2; j_call: TRBJ2-3; clone_size: .; cdr3_aa: CAWSAQRTSGSPDTQYF; cdr3_nt: TGTGCCTGGAGTGCCCAAAGAACTAGCGGGAGCCCAGATACGCAGTATTTT
v_call: TRBV7-3; d_call: TRBD1; j_call: TRBJ2-1; clone_size: .; cdr3_aa: CASSLRGQSHEQFF; cdr3_nt: TGTGCCAGCAGCTTAAGGGGACAGTCCCATGAGCAGTTCTTC
v_call: TRBV5-1; d_call: .; j_call: TRBJ2-7; clone_size: once; cdr3_aa: CASTLGGSYEQYF; cdr3_nt: TGCGCCAGCACCCTCGGCGGCTCCTACGAGCAGTACTTC
v_call: TRBV5-1; d_call: TRBD2; j_call: TRBJ2-7; clone_size: .; cdr3_aa: CASSDSQAGGTYEQYF; cdr3_nt: TGCGCCAGCAGCGACAGCCAAGCGGGAGGAACCTACGAGCAGTACTTC
v_call: TRBV18; d_call: .; j_call: TRBJ1-1; clone_size: .; cdr3_aa: CASSPQIGQSEAFF; cdr3_nt: TGTGCCAGCTCCCCACAGATAGGACAGTCTGAAGCTTTCTTT
v_call: TRBV6-5; d_call: TRBD2; j_call: TRBJ2-7; clone_size: .; cdr3_aa: CASSSRGGYEQYF; cdr3_nt: TGTGCCAGCAGTTCGCGGGGGGGCTACGAGCAGTACTTC
v_call: TRBV5-1; d_call: .; j_call: TRBJ2-7; clone_size: few; cdr3_aa: CASSLARSYEQYF; cdr3_nt: TGCGCCAGCAGCTTGGCCAGGTCCTACGAGCAGTACTTC
v_call: TRBV5-1; d_call: TRBD2; j_call: TRBJ2-5; clone_size: few; cdr3_aa: CASGSESGGQETQYF; cdr3_nt: TGCGCCAGCGGAAGCGAAAGCGGGGGCCAAGAGACCCAGTACTTC
v_call: TRBV7-8; d_call: .; j_call: TRBJ1-4; clone_size: .; cdr3_aa: CASSPGHSATNEKLFF; cdr3_nt: TGTGCCAGCAGCCCTGGACACAGTGCAACTAATGAAAAACTGTTTTTT
v_call: TRBV7-3; d_call: TRBD2; j_call: TRBJ2-1; clone_size: .; cdr3_aa: CASSSPSGSYNEQFF; cdr3_nt: TGTGCCAGCAGCTCGCCTAGCGGTTCCTACAATGAGCAGTTCTTC
v_call: TRBV27; d_call: TRBD1; j_call: TRBJ1-5; clone_size: .; cdr3_aa: CASSHRTGGGNQPQHF; cdr3_nt: TGTGCCAGCAGCCACCGGACAGGGGGCGGCAATCAGCCCCAGCATTTT
v_call: TRBV4-1; d_call: .; j_call: TRBJ2-3; clone_size: .; cdr3_aa: CASSQVRGSQYF; cdr3_nt: TGCGCCAGCAGCCAAGTCCGGGGTTCGCAGTATTTT
v_call: TRBV7-3; d_call: TRBD2; j_call: TRBJ2-1; clone_size: .; cdr3_aa: CASSSSGLPYNEQFF; cdr3_nt: TGTGCCAGCAGCTCTTCGGGACTACCTTACAATGAGCAGTTCTTC
v_call: TRBV25-1; d_call: TRBD2; j_call: TRBJ2-6; clone_size: few; cdr3_aa: CASSEGGFSGANVLTF; cdr3_nt: TGTGCCAGCAGTGAGGGGGGGTTTTCTGGGGCCAACGTCCTGACTTTC
v_call: TRBV2; d_call: .; j_call: TRBJ2-3; clone_size: .; cdr3_aa: CASTGDIGTDTQYF; cdr3_nt: TGTGCCAGCACCGGGGACATCGGGACAGATACGCAGTATTTT
v_call: TRBV2; d_call: .; j_call: TRBJ2-5; clone_size: few; cdr3_aa: CASSKGGQETQYF; cdr3_nt: TGTGCCAGCAGTAAGGGAGGCCAAGAGACCCAGTACTTC
v_call: TRBV19; d_call: .; j_call: TRBJ1-5; clone_size: .; cdr3_aa: CASSIAAGINQPQHF; cdr3_nt: TGTGCCAGTAGTATAGCGGCGGGGATCAATCAGCCCCAGCATTTT